This is a list of T cell receptor beta chains from one sample in a study of beta chain features in type 1 diabetes. Measured with immunoSEQ multiplex PCR; TCRdb has only the in-frame clones, and not every one. Found here are almost 350,000 clones, 6.5% to 10% of them singletons; the top ten hold 0.44%. The source material was central memory CD4+ T cells from blood. The origin of the receptors is a woman aged 18-30 years in good health. Each CDR3 is given with its conserved first and last residue. Each record gives: V gene, D gene, clone size, CDR3 length, J gene, CDR3 DNA, CDR3 protein. D genes are given only for firm matches. Clone size appears in some rows only: once, few, many, or a class for an expanded clone.

TRBV28	TRBD1	many	14	TRBJ2-1	TGTGCCAGCAGTTGGACAGGGGGCGGCTACAAGCAGTTCTTC	CASSWTGGGYKQFF
TRBV4-1	.	.	17	TRBJ1-5	TGCGCCAGCAGCCATTTCCAGGGTGCGAGGGACGATCAGCCCCAGCATTTT	CASSHFQGARDDQPQHF
TRBV10-2	TRBD2	many	17	TRBJ2-5	TGCGCCAGCAGTGTGGTAAAAGGGCGGGAGGTTGACGAGACCCAGTACTTC	CASSVVKGREVDETQYF
TRBV4-2	TRBD1	few	15	TRBJ2-7	TGTGCCAGCAGGGAGGATGACAGGGTAGGTTACGAGCAGTACTTC	CASREDDRVGYEQYF
TRBV28	.	.	13	TRBJ2-2	TGTGCCAGCAGTATCATAGCCACCGGGGAGCTGTTTTTT	CASSIIATGELFF
TRBV15	TRBD1	.	16	TRBJ1-1	TGTGCCACCAGCAGCGGTCGTAGAGGGGGCAACACTGAAGCTTTCTTT	CATSSGRRGGNTEAFF
TRBV5-1	.	.	15	TRBJ2-5	TGCGCCAGCAGCTTGGAGGGCGTGAGGGGAGAGACCCAGTACTTC	CASSLEGVRGETQYF
TRBV19	TRBD1	.	18	TRBJ1-5	TGTGCCAGTACCCCTTTAGCCGGGGCAGGGGGTCGGAATCAGCCCCAGCATTTT	CASTPLAGAGGRNQPQHF
TRBV27	.	.	17	TRBJ2-7	TGTGCCAGCAGTAGAAAGACTACCAGCGGGCCTTCCTACGAGCAGTACTTC	CASSRKTTSGPSYEQYF
TRBV10-3	TRBD2	many	16	TRBJ2-5	TGTGCCATCAGTGTCGGCGGGAGGGCCGAGTGGGAGACCCAGTACTTC	CAISVGGRAEWETQYF
TRBV7-9	.	.	14	TRBJ2-5	TGTGCCAGCAGCTTAAGAACAGGGCAAGAGACCCAGTACTTC	CASSLRTGQETQYF